What follows describes a single T cell receptor beta chain. In this sample, this clonotype turned up a few times. The clone's antigen remains unknown. No much larger clonotype is one base removed from it; base qualities were not supplied. The library was generated by RT-PCR. The reads were generated on a NextSeq 550. TCRdb trimmed the raw reads at Q25, called clones with MiXCR and kept productive beta chains. Every CDR3 protein is listed once, alongside the most common genes and DNA of its rows. Present in this sample are about a million distinct CDR3 sequences, more than 15% of which were seen just once. Together, the top ten hold roughly 6% of the sample. These data come from a study of patients and donors after allogeneic stem cell transplantation (dated by TCRdb to between 2020 and 2021). The germline V gene gives CDR1 as SGDLS and CDR2 as YYNGEE. Ends trimmed: V by 3 bases, J by 5 bases; bases unmatched to a gene: 7. The CDR3 numbers 15 residues from cysteine through phenylalanine. The entry retains the CDR3 DNA only, 45 bases that are in frame from base 1.

This sequence originates from a human donor who was either an allogeneic HSCT recipient or a stem cell or donor lymphocyte infusion donor (not recorded which). It is not recorded whose cells these are; they may come from a transplant donor. The sample taken for sequencing was blood, either unsorted or a sorted T cell fraction (not recorded which). The chain links TRBV9 with TRBJ2-1; 8 junctional bases match TRBD1. At the DNA level, the sequence is TGTGCCAGCAGCGCAGCGGACAGGGCGGACAATGAGCAGTTCTTC. The encoded protein is CASSAADRADNEQFF.